What follows are 2 T cell receptor beta chains derived from one specimen sequenced in a study of blood T cell repertoires in COVID-19. TCRdb keeps only in-frame clones here, not all; method: immunoSEQ multiplex PCR. Of a few hundred thousand clones in the sample, approximately 88% are singletons; the top ten hold 0.95% to 1.5%. Sequences were obtained from peripheral blood. The receptor set was obtained from a man aged 35-49 years with acute or convalescent COVID-19.

The chain combines TRBV10-3 with TRBJ2-1; 12 bases are a match to TRBD1. V lost 9 bases, J lost 8 bases, and 2 bases stayed unmatched. CDR3 length: 12 residues. In germline, CDR1 is ENHRY, CDR2 SYGVKD. CDR3 coding DNA: TGTGCCATGGGGACAGGGGGCGATGAGCAGTTCTTC. This sequence encodes CAMGTGGDEQFF.

The chain has TRBV7-8 and TRBJ2-7, with 9 bases fitting TRBD2. The CDR3 loop spans 16 amino acids. In germline, CDR1 is SGHVS, CDR2 FQNEAQ. V was pared by 1 base and J by 6 bases, with 10 bases of the junction left unmatched. CDR3 protein: CASSLVGSGSPLEQYF. The DNA of the CDR3 is TGTGCCAGCAGCTTAGTGGGTAGCGGGAGCCCCCTCGAGCAGTACTTC.